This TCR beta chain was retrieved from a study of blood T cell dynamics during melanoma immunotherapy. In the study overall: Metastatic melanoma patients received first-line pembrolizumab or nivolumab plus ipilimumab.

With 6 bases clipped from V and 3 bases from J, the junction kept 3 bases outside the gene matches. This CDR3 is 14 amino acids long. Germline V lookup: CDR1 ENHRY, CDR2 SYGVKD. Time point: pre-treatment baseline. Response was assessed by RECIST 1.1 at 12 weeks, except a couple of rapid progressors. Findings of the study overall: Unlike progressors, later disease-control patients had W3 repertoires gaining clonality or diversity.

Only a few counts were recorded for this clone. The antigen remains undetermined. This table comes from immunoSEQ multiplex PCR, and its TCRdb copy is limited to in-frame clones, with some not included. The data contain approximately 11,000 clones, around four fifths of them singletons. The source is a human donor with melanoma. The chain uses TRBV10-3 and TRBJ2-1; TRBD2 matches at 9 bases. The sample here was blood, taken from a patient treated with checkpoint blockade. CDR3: CAISLAGYYNEQFF. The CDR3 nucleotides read TGTGCCATCAGCCTAGCGGGGTACTACAATGAGCAGTTCTTC.